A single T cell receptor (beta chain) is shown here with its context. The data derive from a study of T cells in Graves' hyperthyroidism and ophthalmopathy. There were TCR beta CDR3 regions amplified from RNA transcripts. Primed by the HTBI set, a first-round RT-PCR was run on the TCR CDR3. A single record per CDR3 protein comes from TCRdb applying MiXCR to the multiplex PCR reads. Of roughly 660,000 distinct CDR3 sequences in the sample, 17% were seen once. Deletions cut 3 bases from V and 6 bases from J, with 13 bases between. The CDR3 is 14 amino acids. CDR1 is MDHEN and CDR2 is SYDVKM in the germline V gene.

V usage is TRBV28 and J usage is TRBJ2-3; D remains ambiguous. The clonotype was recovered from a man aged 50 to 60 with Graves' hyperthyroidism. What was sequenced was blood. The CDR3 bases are TGTGCCAGCAGTTTTTTGTTGTCTAGGGATACGCAGTATTTT. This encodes CASSFLLSRDTQYF.